This T cell receptor beta chain comes out of a study of control samples from healthy donors and cancer patients (TCRdb year 2020). As regards this clone: No antigen is known for it. No qualities accompany the bases; no much larger clone lies one base away.

A distance of 4 bases separates the germline ends of V and J, which lose 0 bases and 2 bases respectively. The CDR3 measures 13 amino acids from cysteine to phenylalanine. The DNA shown is the 39-base CDR3, in frame from base 1. As encoded in the germline V gene, CDR1 is KGHSH while CDR2 is LQKENI. To prepare the library, the immunoSEQ multiplex PCR assay was applied. TCRdb limited this immuneACCESS table to in-frame rearrangements with V and J called. A share of clones is missing; checked studies link under half to unresolved V genes, and the rest is unexplained. For this sample there are fewer than 90,000 clones; roughly 92% appear just once. Of the sample, approximately 6% falls within the top ten clones.

Sequenced material: blood. The source is a woman in her forties in good health. This sequence uses TRBV18 and TRBJ1-2; confidence is insufficient to name the D gene. This receptor carries the CDR3 CASSPPQNYGYTF. In nucleotides, the sequence is TGTGCCAGCTCACCACCACAAAACTATGGCTACACCTTC.